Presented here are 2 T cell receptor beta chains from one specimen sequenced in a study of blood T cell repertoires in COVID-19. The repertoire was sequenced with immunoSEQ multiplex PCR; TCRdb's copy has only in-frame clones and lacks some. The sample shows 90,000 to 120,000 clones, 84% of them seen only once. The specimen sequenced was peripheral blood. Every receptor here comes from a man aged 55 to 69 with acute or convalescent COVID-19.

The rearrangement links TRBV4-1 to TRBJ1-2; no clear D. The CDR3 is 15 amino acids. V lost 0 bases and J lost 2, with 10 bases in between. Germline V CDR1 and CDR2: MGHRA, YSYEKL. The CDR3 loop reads CASSQDPTANYGYTF. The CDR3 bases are TGCGCCAGCAGCCAAGATCCCACAGCCAACTATGGCTACACCTTC.

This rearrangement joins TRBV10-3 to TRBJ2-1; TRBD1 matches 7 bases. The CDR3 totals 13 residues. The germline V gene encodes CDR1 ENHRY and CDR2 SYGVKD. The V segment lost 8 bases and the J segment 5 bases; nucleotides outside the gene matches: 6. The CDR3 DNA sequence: TGTGCCATCTCGAGGGGGCGAGACAATGAGCAGTTCTTC. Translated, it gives CAISRGRDNEQFF.